The T cell receptor (beta chain) under discussion was sequenced for a study of blood T cell repertoires in COVID-19. Whole-study context: Acute and convalescent COVID-19 specimens originated in the United States, Italy and Spain. The analysed material was cDNA or gDNA that came from T cells, B-cell-depleted T cells, or PBMCs.

This clone came up once. Produced via immunoSEQ multiplex PCR; TCRdb's table is partial and in-frame only. The sample lists about 50,000 clones, 88% occurring once. The sample comprised peripheral blood. This receptor was obtained from a human donor with active COVID-19. The donor label of this sample is uncertain.

CDR3 residues: CASGLGILAGAQETQYF. In DNA, the CDR3 is TGTGCTAGTGGTTTGGGGATTCTAGCGGGGGCCCAAGAGACCCAGTACTTC. V and J are TRBV12-5 and TRBJ2-5; 10 bases map to TRBD2. This CDR3 has 17 residues. The V segment lost 1 base and the J segment 1 base; nucleotides outside the gene matches: 6. Germline V lookup: CDR1 LGHNT, CDR2 FRNRAP.